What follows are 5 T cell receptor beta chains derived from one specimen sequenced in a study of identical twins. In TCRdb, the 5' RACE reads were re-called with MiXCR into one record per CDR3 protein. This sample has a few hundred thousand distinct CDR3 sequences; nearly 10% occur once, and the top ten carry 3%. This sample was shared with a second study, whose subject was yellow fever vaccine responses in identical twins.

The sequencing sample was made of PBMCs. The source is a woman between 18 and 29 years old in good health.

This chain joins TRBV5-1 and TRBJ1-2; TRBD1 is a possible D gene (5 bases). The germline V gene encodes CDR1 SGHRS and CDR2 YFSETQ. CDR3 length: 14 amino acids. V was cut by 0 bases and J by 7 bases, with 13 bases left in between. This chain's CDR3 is CASSLVAGIGGYTF. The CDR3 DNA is TGCGCCAGCAGCTTGGTGGCAGGGATCGGTGGCTACACCTTC.

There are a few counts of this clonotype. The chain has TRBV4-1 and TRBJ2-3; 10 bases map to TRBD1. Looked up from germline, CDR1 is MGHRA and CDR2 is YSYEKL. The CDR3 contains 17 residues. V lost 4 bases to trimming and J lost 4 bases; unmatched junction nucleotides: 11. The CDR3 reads CASSLEPGTGDPDTQYF. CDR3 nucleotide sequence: TGCGCCAGCAGCCTTGAACCCGGGACAGGGGACCCAGATACGCAGTATTTT.

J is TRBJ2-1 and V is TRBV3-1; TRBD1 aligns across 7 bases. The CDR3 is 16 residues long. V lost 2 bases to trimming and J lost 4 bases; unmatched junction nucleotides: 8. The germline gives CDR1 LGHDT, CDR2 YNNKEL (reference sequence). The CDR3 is CASSQTKTGWYNEQFF. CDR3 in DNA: TGTGCCAGCAGCCAAACAAAGACAGGGTGGTACAATGAGCAGTTCTTC.

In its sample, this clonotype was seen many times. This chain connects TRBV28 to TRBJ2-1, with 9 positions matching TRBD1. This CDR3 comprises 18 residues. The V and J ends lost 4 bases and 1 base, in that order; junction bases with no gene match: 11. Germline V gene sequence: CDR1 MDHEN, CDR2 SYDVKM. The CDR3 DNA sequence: TGTGCCAGCAGTTCACGCCGGGAGACAGGGGGTTCCTACAATGAGCAGTTCTTC. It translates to CASSSRRETGGSYNEQFF.

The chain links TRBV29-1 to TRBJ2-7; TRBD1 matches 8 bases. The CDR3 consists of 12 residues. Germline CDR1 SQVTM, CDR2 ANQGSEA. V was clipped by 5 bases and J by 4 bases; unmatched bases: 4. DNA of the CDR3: TGCAGCGTTCAGGGGGCAGGATACGAGCAGTACTTC. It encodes CSVQGAGYEQYF.